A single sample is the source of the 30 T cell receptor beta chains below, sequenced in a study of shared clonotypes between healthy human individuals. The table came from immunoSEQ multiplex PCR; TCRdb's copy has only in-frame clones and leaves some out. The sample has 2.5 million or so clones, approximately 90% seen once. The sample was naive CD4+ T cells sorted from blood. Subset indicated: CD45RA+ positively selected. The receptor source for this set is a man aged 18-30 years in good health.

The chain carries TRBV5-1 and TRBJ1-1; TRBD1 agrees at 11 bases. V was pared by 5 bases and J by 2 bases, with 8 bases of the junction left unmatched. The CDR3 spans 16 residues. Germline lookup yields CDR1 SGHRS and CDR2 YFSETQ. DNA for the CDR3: TGCGCCAGCAGACCTGGGACAGGGGGTCTAAACACTGAAGCTTTCTTT. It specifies CASRPGTGGLNTEAFF.

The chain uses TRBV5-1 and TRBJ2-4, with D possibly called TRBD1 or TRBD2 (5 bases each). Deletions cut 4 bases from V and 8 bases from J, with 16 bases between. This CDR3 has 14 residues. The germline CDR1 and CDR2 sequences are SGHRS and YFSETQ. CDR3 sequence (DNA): TGCGCCAGCAGCCGGGACGGCGGGCTGGACATTCAGTACTTC. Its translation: CASSRDGGLDIQYF.

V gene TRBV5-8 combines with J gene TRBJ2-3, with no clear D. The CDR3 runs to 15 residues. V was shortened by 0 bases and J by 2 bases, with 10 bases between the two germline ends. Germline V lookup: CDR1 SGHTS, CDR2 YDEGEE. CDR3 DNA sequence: TGTGCCAGCAGCTTGGATAGACCCCCCACAGATACGCAGTATTTT. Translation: CASSLDRPPTDTQYF.

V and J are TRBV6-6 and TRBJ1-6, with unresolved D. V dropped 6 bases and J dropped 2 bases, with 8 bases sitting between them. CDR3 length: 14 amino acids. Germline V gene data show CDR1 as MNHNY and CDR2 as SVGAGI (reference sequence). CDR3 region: CASSRGPYNSPLHF. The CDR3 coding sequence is TGTGCCAGCAGCCGAGGGCCCTATAATTCACCCCTCCACTTT.

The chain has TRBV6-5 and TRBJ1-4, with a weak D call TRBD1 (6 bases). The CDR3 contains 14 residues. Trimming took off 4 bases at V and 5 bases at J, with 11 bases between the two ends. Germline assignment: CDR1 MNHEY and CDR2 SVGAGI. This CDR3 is CASSSGTRNEKLFF. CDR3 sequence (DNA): TGTGCCAGCAGTTCCGGGACAAGGAATGAAAAACTGTTTTTT.

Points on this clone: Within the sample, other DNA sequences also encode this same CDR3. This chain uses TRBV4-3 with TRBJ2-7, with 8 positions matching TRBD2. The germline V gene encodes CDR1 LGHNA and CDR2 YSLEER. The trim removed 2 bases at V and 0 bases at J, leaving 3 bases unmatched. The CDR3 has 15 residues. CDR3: CASSQTSGSSYEQYF. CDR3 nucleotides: TGCGCCAGCAGCCAAACCAGCGGGAGCTCCTACGAGCAGTACTTC.

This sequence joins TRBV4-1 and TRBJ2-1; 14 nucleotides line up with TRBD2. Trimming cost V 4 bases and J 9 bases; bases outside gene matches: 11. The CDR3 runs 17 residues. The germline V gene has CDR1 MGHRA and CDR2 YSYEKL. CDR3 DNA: TGCGCCAGCAGCCCGGTCGTGACTAGCGGGAGGGTTGGTGAGCAGTTCTTC. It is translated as CASSPVVTSGRVGEQFF.

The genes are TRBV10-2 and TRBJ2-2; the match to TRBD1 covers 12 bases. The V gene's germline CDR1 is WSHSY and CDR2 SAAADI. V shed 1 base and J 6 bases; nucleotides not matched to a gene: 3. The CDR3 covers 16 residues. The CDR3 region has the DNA TGCGCCAGCAGTGAGTTGGGACAGGGGGCGTCCGGGGAGCTGTTTTTT. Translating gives CASSELGQGASGELFF.

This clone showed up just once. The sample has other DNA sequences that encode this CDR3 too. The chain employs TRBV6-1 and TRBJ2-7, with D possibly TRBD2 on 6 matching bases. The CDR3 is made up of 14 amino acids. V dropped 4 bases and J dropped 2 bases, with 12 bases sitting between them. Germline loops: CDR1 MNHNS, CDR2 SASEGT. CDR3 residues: CASSGQGGPYEQYF. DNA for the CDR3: TGTGCCAGCAGTGGCCAGGGAGGCCCCTACGAGCAGTACTTC.

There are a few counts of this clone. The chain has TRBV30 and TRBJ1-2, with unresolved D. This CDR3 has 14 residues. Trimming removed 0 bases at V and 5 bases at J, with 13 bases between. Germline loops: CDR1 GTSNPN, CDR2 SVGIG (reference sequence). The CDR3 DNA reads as TGTGCCTGGAGTGTTAGGTGGATGGGGTATGGCTACACCTTC. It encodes CAWSVRWMGYGYTF. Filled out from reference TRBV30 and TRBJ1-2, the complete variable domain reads SQTIHQWPATLVQPVGSPLSLECTVEGTSNPNLYWYRQAAGRGLQLLFYSVGIGQISSEVPQNLSASRPQDRQFILSSKKLLLSDSGFYLCAWSVRWMGYGYTFGSGTRLTVV.

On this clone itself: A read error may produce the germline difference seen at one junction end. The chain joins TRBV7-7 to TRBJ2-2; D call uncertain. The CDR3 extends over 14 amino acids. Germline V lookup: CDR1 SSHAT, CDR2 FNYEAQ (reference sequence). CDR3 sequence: CASSVTVDTGELFF. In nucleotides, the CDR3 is TGTGCTAGCAGCGTAACAGTTGACACCGGGGAGCTGTTTTTT.

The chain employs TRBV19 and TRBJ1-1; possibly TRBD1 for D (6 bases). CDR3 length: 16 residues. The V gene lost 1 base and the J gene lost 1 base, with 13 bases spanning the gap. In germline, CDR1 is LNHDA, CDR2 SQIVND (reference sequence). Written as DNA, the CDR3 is TGTGCCAGTAGTATAGGCCGGGACATACCGAACACTGAAGCTTTCTTT. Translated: CASSIGRDIPNTEAFF.

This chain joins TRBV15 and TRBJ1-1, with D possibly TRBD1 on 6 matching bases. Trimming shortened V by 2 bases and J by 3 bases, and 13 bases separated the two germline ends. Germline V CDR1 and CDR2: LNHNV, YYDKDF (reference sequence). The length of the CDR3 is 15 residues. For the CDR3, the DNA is TGTGCCACCAGCAGAATCACAGGGTCGGACACTGAAGCTTTCTTT. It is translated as CATSRITGSDTEAFF.

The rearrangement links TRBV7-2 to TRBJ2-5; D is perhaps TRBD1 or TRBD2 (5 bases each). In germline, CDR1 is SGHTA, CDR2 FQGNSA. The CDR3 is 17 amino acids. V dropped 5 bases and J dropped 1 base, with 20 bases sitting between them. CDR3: CASSPTRGVRGQETQYF. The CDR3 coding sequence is TGTGCCAGCAGCCCTACCCGAGGGGTTAGAGGCCAAGAGACCCAGTACTTC.

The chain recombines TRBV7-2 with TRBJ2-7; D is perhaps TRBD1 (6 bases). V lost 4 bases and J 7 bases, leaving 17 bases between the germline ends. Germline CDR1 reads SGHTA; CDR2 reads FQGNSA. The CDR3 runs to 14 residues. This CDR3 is CASSSQGGRGEQYF. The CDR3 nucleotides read TGTGCCAGCAGCTCTCAGGGTGGAAGGGGGGAGCAGTACTTC.

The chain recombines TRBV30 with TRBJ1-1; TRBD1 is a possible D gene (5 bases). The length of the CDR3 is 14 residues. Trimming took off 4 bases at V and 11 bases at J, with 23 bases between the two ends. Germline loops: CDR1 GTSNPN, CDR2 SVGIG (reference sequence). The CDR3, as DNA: TGTGCCTGGAAGGTTGGGGGTTACCCCGAACGGGCTTTCTTT. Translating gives CAWKVGGYPERAFF.

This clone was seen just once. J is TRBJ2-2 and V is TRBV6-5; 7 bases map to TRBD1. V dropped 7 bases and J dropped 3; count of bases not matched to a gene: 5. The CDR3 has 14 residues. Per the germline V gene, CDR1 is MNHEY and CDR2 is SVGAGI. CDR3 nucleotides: TGTGCCAGCACCTCGGGACAGTACACCGGGGAGCTGTTTTTT. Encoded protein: CASTSGQYTGELFF.

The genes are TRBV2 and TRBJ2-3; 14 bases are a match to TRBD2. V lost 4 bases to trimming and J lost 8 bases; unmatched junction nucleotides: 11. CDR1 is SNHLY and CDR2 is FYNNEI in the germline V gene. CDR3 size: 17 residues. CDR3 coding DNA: TGTGCCAGCAGTGCCTTCGGGACTAGCGGGAGTAGGGGTACGCAGTATTTT. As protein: CASSAFGTSGSRGTQYF.

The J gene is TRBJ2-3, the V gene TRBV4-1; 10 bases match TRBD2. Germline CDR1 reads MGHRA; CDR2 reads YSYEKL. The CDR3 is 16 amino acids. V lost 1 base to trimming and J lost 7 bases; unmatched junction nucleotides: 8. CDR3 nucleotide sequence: TGCGCCAGCAGCCAAGTAGCGCTAGCGGGAGAATATACGCAGTATTTT. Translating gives CASSQVALAGEYTQYF.

Written as DNA, the CDR3 is TGTGCCAGCAGCTTAGCACTATATGGCTACACCTTC. This codes for CASSLALYGYTF. The V and J genes are TRBV7-6 and TRBJ1-2; the D is unclear. Germline loops: CDR1 SGHVS, CDR2 FNYEAQ. CDR3 length: 12 residues. V was shortened by 0 bases and J by 5 bases, with 4 bases between the two germline ends.

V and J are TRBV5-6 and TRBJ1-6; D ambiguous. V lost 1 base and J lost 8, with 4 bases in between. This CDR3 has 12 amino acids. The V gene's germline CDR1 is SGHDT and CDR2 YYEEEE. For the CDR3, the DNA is TGTGCCAGCAGCTTGTTGGATTCACCCCTCCACTTT. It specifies CASSLLDSPLHF. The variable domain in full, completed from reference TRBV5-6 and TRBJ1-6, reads DAGVTQSPTHLIKTRGQQVTLRCSPKSGHDTVSWYQQALGQGPQFIFQYYEEEERQRGNFPDRFSGHQFPNYSSELNVNALLLGDSALYLCASSLLDSPLHFGNGTRLTVT.

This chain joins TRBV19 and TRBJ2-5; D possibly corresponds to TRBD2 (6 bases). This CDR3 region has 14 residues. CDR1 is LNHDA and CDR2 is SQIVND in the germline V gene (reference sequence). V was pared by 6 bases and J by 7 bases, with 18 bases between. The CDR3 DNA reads TGTGCCAGTAGGGCGGGACTGGGGGAAGGGACCCAGTACTTC. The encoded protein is CASRAGLGEGTQYF.

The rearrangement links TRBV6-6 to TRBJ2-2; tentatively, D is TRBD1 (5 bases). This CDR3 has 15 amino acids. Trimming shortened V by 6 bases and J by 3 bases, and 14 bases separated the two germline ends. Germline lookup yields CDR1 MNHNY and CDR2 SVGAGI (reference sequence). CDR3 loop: CASRTRAWDTGELFF. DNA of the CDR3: TGTGCCAGCAGAACCAGGGCATGGGACACCGGGGAGCTGTTTTTT.

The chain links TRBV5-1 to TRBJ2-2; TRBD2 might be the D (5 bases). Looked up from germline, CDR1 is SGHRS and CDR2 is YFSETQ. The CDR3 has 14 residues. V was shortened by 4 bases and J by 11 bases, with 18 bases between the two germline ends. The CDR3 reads CASSPEGWQNELFF. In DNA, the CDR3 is TGCGCCAGCAGCCCCGAGGGATGGCAGAACGAGCTGTTTTTT.

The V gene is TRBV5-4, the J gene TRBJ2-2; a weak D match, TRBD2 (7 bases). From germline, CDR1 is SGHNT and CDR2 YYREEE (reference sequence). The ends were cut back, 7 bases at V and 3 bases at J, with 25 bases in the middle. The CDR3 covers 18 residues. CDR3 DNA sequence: TGTGCCAGCCCCGGGGGGCAGGTCCTCGGACGTTACACCGGGGAGCTGTTTTTT. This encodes CASPGGQVLGRYTGELFF.

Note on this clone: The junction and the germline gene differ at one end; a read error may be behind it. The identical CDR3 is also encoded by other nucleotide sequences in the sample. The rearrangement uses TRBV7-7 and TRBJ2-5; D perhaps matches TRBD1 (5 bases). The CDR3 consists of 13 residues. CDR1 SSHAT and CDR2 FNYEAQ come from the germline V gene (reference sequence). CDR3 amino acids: CASSLVRGETQYF. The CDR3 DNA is TGTGCTAGCAGCTTAGTTAGGGGAGAGACCCAGTACTTC.

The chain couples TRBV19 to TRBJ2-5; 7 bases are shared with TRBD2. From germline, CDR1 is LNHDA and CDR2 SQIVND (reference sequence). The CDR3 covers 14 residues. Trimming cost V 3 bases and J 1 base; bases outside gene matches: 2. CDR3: CASSIGTIQETQYF. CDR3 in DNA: TGTGCCAGTAGTATTGGGACTATCCAAGAGACCCAGTACTTC.

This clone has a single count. The CDR3 here is CASSLIYGGDTDTQYF. The CDR3 nucleotides are TGTGCCAGCAGCTTAATCTACGGGGGGGACACAGATACGCAGTATTTT. This chain connects TRBV7-2 to TRBJ2-3; 8 nucleotides align to TRBD2. CDR1 is SGHTA, CDR2 FQGNSA, per germline. Trimming cost V 2 bases and J 2 bases; bases outside gene matches: 6. CDR3 size: 16 residues.

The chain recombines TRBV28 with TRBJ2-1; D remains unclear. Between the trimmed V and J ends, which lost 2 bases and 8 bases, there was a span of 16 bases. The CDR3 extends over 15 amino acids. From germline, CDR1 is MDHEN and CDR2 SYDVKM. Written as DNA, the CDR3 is TGTGCCAGCAGTTTAAACCTCCCCTTGGTCGATGAGCAGTTCTTC. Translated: CASSLNLPLVDEQFF.

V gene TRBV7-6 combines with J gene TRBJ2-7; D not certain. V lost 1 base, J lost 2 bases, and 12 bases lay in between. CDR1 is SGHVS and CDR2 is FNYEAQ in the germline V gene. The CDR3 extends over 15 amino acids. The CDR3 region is CASSLEAGAPYEQYF. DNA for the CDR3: TGTGCCAGCAGCTTAGAGGCAGGTGCTCCCTACGAGCAGTACTTC.